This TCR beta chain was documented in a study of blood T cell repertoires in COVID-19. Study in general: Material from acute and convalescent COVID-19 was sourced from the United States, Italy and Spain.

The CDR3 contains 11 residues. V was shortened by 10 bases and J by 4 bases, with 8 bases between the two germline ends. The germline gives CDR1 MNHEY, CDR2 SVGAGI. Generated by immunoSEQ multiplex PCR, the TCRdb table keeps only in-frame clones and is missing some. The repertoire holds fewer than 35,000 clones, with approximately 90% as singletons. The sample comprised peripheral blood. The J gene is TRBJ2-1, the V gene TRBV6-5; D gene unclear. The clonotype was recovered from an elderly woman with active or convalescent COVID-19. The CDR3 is CATSVYNEQFF. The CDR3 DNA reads TGTGCCACTTCAGTATACAATGAGCAGTTCTTC.